This TCR beta chain was identified in a study of cytomegalovirus exposure and HLA in healthy donors (dated by TCRdb to about 2017). Notes on the research overall: An earlier analysis of more than 550 of the donors reported 276 Gb of sequence data and some 110 million unique TCR beta sequences obtained from 180 million or so T cells. An early release that covered fewer than 750 HLA-typed donors contained approximately 300 gigabases of sequencing data and roughly 84 million unique TCR sequences. Of the roughly 400 genotyped donors, over 80% were placed in the genetic ancestry cluster associated with self-reported Caucasian donors. The study was designed to test whether signatures of past pathogen exposure could be identified by cataloging public T cell receptors. The study used immunosequencing to profile the T cell repertoires of 666 subjects and linked those repertoires to cytomegalovirus serostatus. Along with the roughly 670-subject first cohort, a separate validation cohort of over a hundred different subjects was used. The study combined high-throughput TCR immunosequencing, statistical association of individual TCRs with disease status, and machine learning to predict cytomegalovirus infection status. A later analysis re-examined previously published TCR beta repertoires from several hundred donors and added high-resolution HLA genotyping to investigate patterns of TCR occurrence. Rather than drawing on any new phenotypic data, the later analysis identified candidate immune exposures from TCR beta sequences and the way those sequences occurred across donors. An earlier analysis of around 580 of the donors used high-throughput TCR beta sequencing to judge whether each TCR beta V gene segment behaved as functional or pseudogenic. Alongside the repertoire data, information on donor age, sex, ethnicity and CMV serostatus was compiled. Genome-wide SNP genotypes for about 65% of the roughly 700 donors were used in a later genetic analysis, which treated that subset as a discovery cohort. Every repertoire in the discovery cohort had been generated on one and the same sequencing platform. HLA typing covered class I and class II loci at four-digit resolution. The number of typed donors differed by locus: roughly 629-630 for A, B, C, DRB1 and DQB1; approximately 520 for DQA1; 600 to 610 for DPA1; and about 470 for DPB1. Because of strong linkage in the cohort, 5 or 6 DR-DQ haplotypes were treated as single units for association and clustering. Among approximately 370 genotyped donors of the cohort, an average of roughly 230,000 unique TCR beta nucleotide sequences was sequenced per donor, of which about 20% were non-productive.

The paper as a whole reports these results and caveats: Most TCR sequences were seen in very few donors, while some public TCRs were found in many individuals. The classifier was reported to diagnose cytomegalovirus status with high specificity and sensitivity in both the original cohort and the validation cohort. At a false discovery rate of 0.05, a later analysis linked 15,000 to 20,000 TCR beta sequences to specific HLA alleles. In an earlier analysis of more than 500 of the donors, most TCR beta V segments appeared in productive rearrangements about 90% or about 30% of the time, broadly matching IMGT annotations. In a later analysis, several top co-occurrence clusters were reported to appear linked to parvovirus B19, influenza, CMV and Epstein-Barr virus. Presence/absence analyses assumed roughly uniform sequencing depth across donors, an assumption that may not hold. Some IMGT-functional V segments, including TRBV6-2 and TRBV6-3, could not be distinguished by the 87-base-pair reads and were therefore excluded. A further reported finding was that TCR beta sequences accurately predicted the HLA-A and HLA-B alleles for most subjects in the first cohort. Because some donors lacked HLA typing at each locus, the association tests relied only on the typed subset. Most CMV-associated TCR beta chains appeared to be HLA-restricted in a later analysis, and the HLA associations seemed to be driven largely by CMV exposure. The authors suggested that the approach could potentially be generalized to other disease states and immunological phenotypes. Strong co-occurrence of HLA alleles, especially DR and DQ, made assigning TCR associations to individual alleles difficult. Three of the identified cytomegalovirus-associated TCR beta chains were confirmed in vitro to be specific for cytomegalovirus antigens. The cohort was sequenced for TCR beta chains only, and without alpha or paired-chain data the features that could be detected were limited. Correlated functional status among segregating V segments might be attributable to linkage disequilibrium, but an unknown experimental factor could not be ruled out. V-gene and J-gene trimming of TCR beta chains was associated with a missense DCLRE1C variant in a later genetic analysis, and the association was replicated in an independent cohort. The sequencing pipeline was judged likely to have produced a cluster of highly shared sequence variants as a technical artifact. CMV serostatus was the only immune exposure information available for the cohort. The study gave a list of about 160 TCR beta chains associated with cytomegalovirus. In a later genetic analysis, fewer N-insertions in productive TCRs were reported among donors in an Asian-associated ancestry cluster than the roughly 640-donor mean. A later analysis found that TCR association rates varied across HLA loci, with DRB1 alleles showing the most associated TCRs and HLA-C alleles the fewest. Because counts were too low, about 15 rarely observed V segments, including chromosome 9 orphons, were left out of the earlier analysis of 587 of the donors. Compared with equally common non-associated chains, HLA-associated TCR beta chains in a later analysis were more clonally expanded and had lower generation probabilities.

As regards this clone: Its antigen target is currently unknown. Base qualities are missing; no much larger clone stands one base away.

From the cysteine through the phenylalanine, the CDR3 covers 12 amino acids. Only the CDR3 region is kept as DNA, spanning 36 bases read in frame from base 1. V gives up 3 bases and J gives up 4 bases, and the segment between their germline ends measures 10 bases. For CDR1 and CDR2, the germline V gene (reference sequence) lists GTSNPN and SVGIG. In total, 666 healthy bone marrow donors made up the cohort. At the time of sampling, all cohort members were nominally healthy, though unrecorded immune exposures were likely present. The donor tested CMV seropositive and was one of the 289 seropositive cohort members. A peripheral blood sample was collected from each donor, and TCR beta sequencing was performed on peripheral blood mononuclear cells. The Qiagen DNeasy Blood Extraction Kit was used to extract genomic DNA from the blood cell samples. The library was produced with the immunoSEQ multiplex PCR assay. A mixture of 60 forward primers for TCR Vbeta segments and 13 reverse primers for TCR Jbeta segments was used in the multiplex PCR. A multiplex PCR assay on genomic DNA amplified the CDR3 region of rearranged TCR beta genes. The amplified TCR beta libraries were sequenced on the Illumina HiSeq System as 87-base-pair reads. The paper's data handling went like this. A later analysis counted about 80 million unique TCR beta chains across the 650 to 800 repertoires, and about 10 million of these chains were shared by at least two donors. Raw reads were error-corrected and collapsed into unique sequences with a nearest-neighbor algorithm that merged closely related sequences to remove PCR and sequencing errors. To assign V, D and J gene segments, CDR3 sequences were aligned to IMGT reference sequences. For a sequence to be retained, a match of at least six nucleotides to both a V gene segment and a J gene segment was required. Rearrangements were classified as productive when the CDR3 lacked stop codons and remained in frame with V and J, and all other rearrangements were classified as non-productive. Following IMGT convention, CDR3 was defined as the stretch from the second conserved V-encoded cysteine to the conserved J-encoded phenylalanine. The earlier analysis of about 530 of the donors excluded any sequence lacking an unambiguous match to a single V gene segment. In an earlier analysis of several hundred of the donors, a V segment was called functional when productive rearrangements were above 56.7%, and segregating when the standard deviation between donors exceeded 5%. A statistical classification framework was developed to diagnose cytomegalovirus status using the catalog of TCR beta chain sequences. A later analysis assigned V and J genes by comparing TCR nucleotide sequences with IMGT/GENE-DB human TR gene sequences. A later analysis assigned CDR3 sequences and most-parsimonious VDJ recombination scenarios with the TCRdist pipeline. In a later analysis, each TCR beta chain was defined by its CDR3 amino acid sequence together with its V-gene family, and reads without a unique V-gene family were excluded. In a later analysis, fewer than 650 highly shared, low-generation-probability nucleotide sequences were removed to address suspected cross-contamination and a sequencing artifact. For each public chain, a later analysis derived a clonal expansion index from normalized ranks of inferred template counts within each repertoire. In a later analysis, generation probabilities were computed with a VDJ recombination model fitted to out-of-frame rearrangements, and the resulting probabilities were checked against IGoR. Hypergeometric tests were used in a later analysis to score TCR-TCR, TCR-HLA and TCR-CMV co-occurrence, with a repertoire-size bias correction applied to the TCR pairs. To estimate false discovery rates, a later analysis permuted the HLA or CMV assignments 20 times. In a later analysis, co-occurring TCRs were grouped using DBSCAN, with TCRdist sequence similarity added in when clustering inside HLA-allele-positive subsets. Repertoires with fewer than 30,000 or more than 120,000 public chains, plus five repertoires with anomalous nucleotide sharing, were excluded from co-occurrence clustering. This is the immuneACCESS table as TCRdb keeps it, with only in-frame sequences that have V and J called. A part of the clones is gone; compared with another copy, unresolved V genes explain less than half, and the rest is unexplained. V and J calls and clone size are given by that table; D and trimming were obtained from the DNA. The sample has around 72,000 clones on record, 65% to 70% of them singletons. 20% to 25% of the sample is taken by the ten largest.

This TCR derives from a middle-aged man in good health and CMV-seropositive. The chain was built from TRBV30 and TRBJ2-7; the D region possibly corresponds to TRBD1 (6 bases align). Sample: PBMCs. CDR3 loop: CAWSSGQYEQYF. The sequenced DNA is TGTGCCTGGAGCTCAGGACAGTACGAGCAGTACTTC.